The 22 T cell receptor beta chains reported below all come from one sample, sequenced in a study of blood T cell repertoires in COVID-19. Profiled with immunoSEQ multiplex PCR; TCRdb holds only in-frame clones, not every one. The table records around 74,000 clones, 70% to 90% of them present only once. Material: peripheral blood. The receptors derive from a man between 25 and 39 years old with acute or convalescent COVID-19.

The CDR3 spells CATSRPAGSTNEKLFF. The CDR3 DNA reads TGTGCCACCAGTAGACCCGCCGGTAGTACTAATGAAAAACTGTTTTTT. The chain carries TRBV15 and TRBJ1-4; the D is unclear. The length of the CDR3 is 16 residues. The germline CDR1 and CDR2 sequences are LNHNV and YYDKDF (reference sequence). V shed 6 bases and J shed 2 bases, with 16 bases lying between them. Filled out from reference TRBV15 and TRBJ1-4, the complete variable domain reads DAMVIQNPRYQVTQFGKPVTLSCSQTLNHNVMYWYQQKSSQAPKLLFHYYDKDFNNEADTPDNFQSRRPNTSFCFLDIRSPGLGDTAMYLCATSRPAGSTNEKLFFGSGTQLSVL.

This sequence joins TRBV7-9 and TRBJ1-4; possibly TRBD1 for D (5 bases). The CDR3 spans 15 residues. Germline CDR1 reads SEHNR; CDR2 reads FQNEAQ (reference sequence). V lost 1 base and J 2 bases, leaving 8 bases between the germline ends. The CDR3 protein is CASSLGDSTNEKLFF. The CDR3 bases are TGTGCCAGCAGCTTAGGAGACAGTACTAATGAAAAACTGTTTTTT.

This chain uses TRBV24-1 with TRBJ2-6; no clear D. The CDR3 covers 18 residues. Germline V gene sequence: CDR1 KGHDR, CDR2 SFDVKD. V gave up 0 bases and J gave up 0 bases, with 11 bases separating them. CDR3 amino acids: CATSDLVGVPSGANVLTF. CDR3 sequence (DNA): TGTGCCACCAGTGATTTGGTTGGAGTACCCTCTGGGGCCAACGTCCTGACTTTC.

This clone was picked up a small number of times. The rearrangement links TRBV5-1 to TRBJ2-7; 11 bases agree with TRBD2. The V gene's germline CDR1 is SGHRS and CDR2 YFSETQ. The V segment lost 4 bases and the J segment 2 bases; nucleotides outside the gene matches: 5. There are 15 residues in the CDR3. The CDR3 nucleotides read TGCGCCAGCAGCAATCTAGCGGGAGGAACCTACGAGCAGTACTTC. It encodes CASSNLAGGTYEQYF.

V gene TRBV28 combines with J gene TRBJ1-1, with 9 bases fitting TRBD1. The CDR3 covers 14 residues. V lost 6 bases to trimming and J lost 9 bases; unmatched junction nucleotides: 11. Looked up from germline, CDR1 is MDHEN and CDR2 is SYDVKM. The CDR3 DNA reads as TGTGCCAGCAGACCCACAGGGGGCCGATTCAAAGCTTTCTTT. Translating it yields CASRPTGGRFKAFF. Together with reference TRBV28 and TRBJ1-1, the CDR3 gives the full variable domain: DVKVTQSSRYLVKRTGEKVFLECVQDMDHENMFWYRQDPGLGLRLIYFSYDVKMKEKGDIPEGYSVSREKKERFSLILESASTNQTSMYLCASRPTGGRFKAFFGQGTRLTVV.

The V call is TRBV6-5, the J call TRBJ2-1; no clear D. V shed 6 bases and J shed 6 bases, with 15 bases lying between them. Looked up from germline, CDR1 is MNHEY and CDR2 is SVGAGI. CDR3 length equals 14 residues. CDR3 loop: CASRPITSGNEQFF. The CDR3, as DNA: TGTGCCAGCAGGCCTATTACCTCCGGCAATGAGCAGTTCTTC.

This clone was counted once. This rearrangement joins TRBV28 to TRBJ2-3; 8 bases are shared with TRBD1. V dropped 6 bases and J dropped 2; count of bases not matched to a gene: 4. The CDR3 loop spans 14 amino acids. Germline V CDR1 and CDR2: MDHEN, SYDVKM. As DNA, the CDR3 is TGTGCCAGCAGGACAGGGGCGGTCACAGATACGCAGTATTTT. Its translation: CASRTGAVTDTQYF.

CDR3 nucleotide sequence: TGTGCCAGCAGCTTGGACAGAAGCTACAATGAGCAGTTCTTC. This sequence encodes CASSLDRSYNEQFF. V usage is TRBV5-4 and J usage is TRBJ2-1; D uncertain. Deletions cut 0 bases from V and 3 bases from J, with 7 bases between. This CDR3 is 14 amino acids long. CDR1 is SGHNT, CDR2 YYREEE, per germline (reference sequence).

CDR3 nucleotides: TGTGCCAGCACGGGGGAGACCGGGGAGCTGTTTTTT. Protein: CASTGETGELFF. The rearrangement uses TRBV27 and TRBJ2-2; D perhaps matches TRBD2 (6 bases). In germline, CDR1 is MNHEY, CDR2 SMNVEV (reference sequence). Trimming removed 7 bases from V and 5 bases from J, with 8 bases in between. This CDR3 spans 12 amino acids.

The gene calls are TRBV6-2 or TRBV6-3 and TRBJ2-7; 12 nucleotides line up with TRBD2. Germline V gene sequence: CDR1 MNHEY, CDR2 SVGEGT. The CDR3 contains 16 residues. After removal of 4 bases from V and 3 bases from J, the junction contained 7 bases not matched to a gene. The CDR3 DNA follows: TGTGCCAGCAGTTCCCTCGGACTAGCGGGAAACTACGAGCAGTACTTC. This gives the protein CASSSLGLAGNYEQYF.

The genes are TRBV30 and TRBJ2-6; D unclear. Per the germline V gene, CDR1 is GTSNPN and CDR2 is SVGIG (reference sequence). The CDR3 sequence is 14 residues long. The V end was cut by 8 bases, the J end by 0 bases, with 11 bases between. The DNA for the CDR3 is TGTGCCATCAGTACCCCCTCTGGGGCCAACGTCCTGACTTTC. Translating gives CAISTPSGANVLTF.

The V call is TRBV5-4, the J call TRBJ2-1, with TRBD2 identical over 10 bases. V was pared by 4 bases and J by 0 bases, with 1 base of the junction left unmatched. Per the germline V gene, CDR1 is SGHNT and CDR2 is YYREEE (reference sequence). CDR3 size: 15 residues. CDR3 bases: TGTGCCAGCAGCGCTAGCGGGAGCTCCTACAATGAGCAGTTCTTC. Encoded protein: CASSASGSSYNEQFF.

This clone has just a few counts. V gene TRBV13 combines with J gene TRBJ1-1, with a tentative D call TRBD1 (5 bases). The V gene lost 2 bases and the J gene lost 6 bases, with 13 bases spanning the gap. Germline V lookup: CDR1 PRHDT, CDR2 FYEKMQ (reference sequence). The CDR3 runs 14 residues. In DNA form, the CDR3 reads TGTGCCAGCAGCTTAAAGCAGGGAACCCCTGAAGCTTTCTTT. It translates to CASSLKQGTPEAFF.

The CDR3 DNA is TGTGCCAGCAAACACAGGGAGCTTCCTGGAGATACGCAGTATTTT. Protein sequence: CASKHRELPGDTQYF. The chain uses TRBV2 and TRBJ2-3; D may be TRBD1 (6 bases). Germline CDR1 is SNHLY and CDR2 is FYNNEI. Trimming took 7 bases from V and 5 from J, leaving 19 bases between them. This CDR3 comprises 15 residues.

This clone appeared once. The rearrangement uses TRBV4-2 and TRBJ1-2, with 7 bases fitting TRBD1. From germline, CDR1 is LGHNA and CDR2 YNFKEQ. This CDR3 has 16 amino acids. The trim removed 3 bases at V and 6 bases at J, leaving 13 bases unmatched. Written as DNA, the CDR3 is TGTGCCAGCAGCCAGCAGACAGGGACTCTCTCCGATGGCTACACCTTC. Its protein product is CASSQQTGTLSDGYTF.

The chain joins TRBV6-1 to TRBJ2-2, with a weak D call TRBD2 (5 bases). V was clipped by 2 bases and J by 6 bases, with 10 bases between them. CDR1 and CDR2 from the germline V gene are MNHNS and SASEGT. This CDR3 spans 14 amino acids. CDR3 region: CASSEFGRPGELFF. In DNA, the CDR3 is TGTGCCAGCAGTGAATTTGGGAGACCCGGGGAGCTGTTTTTT.

On this clone itself: One end of the junction fails to match germline, which may point to a read error. The V call is TRBV7-7, the J call TRBJ2-5; a weak D match, TRBD1 (5 bases). The length of the CDR3 is 13 residues. From germline, CDR1 is SSHAT and CDR2 FNYEAQ (reference sequence). For the CDR3, the DNA is TGTGCTAGCAGCTTAAGTCAGGGAGAGACCCAGTACTTC. This gives the protein CASSLSQGETQYF.

CDR3 nucleotide sequence: TGCGCCAGCAGCTTGGTGGACAGCGGGGGTACTAATGAAAAACTGTTTTTT. Its protein is CASSLVDSGGTNEKLFF. This chain joins TRBV5-1 and TRBJ1-4; TRBD1 might be the D (6 bases). The CDR3 extends over 17 amino acids. Trimming took off 0 bases at V and 2 bases at J, with 14 bases between the two ends. Germline V gene data show CDR1 as SGHRS and CDR2 as YFSETQ.

This clone was seen at least ten times. CDR3 protein: CASSGDRDTDTQYF. The DNA for the CDR3 is TGTGCCAGCAGTGGGGACAGGGACACAGATACGCAGTATTTT. This rearrangement joins TRBV6-4 to TRBJ2-3; 9 bases fit TRBD1. The V and J ends lost 4 bases and 2 bases, in that order; junction bases with no gene match: 1. This CDR3 region has 14 residues. Germline lookup yields CDR1 MRHNA and CDR2 SNTAGT.

This CDR3 is CASSQYLRDSSYNEQFF. CDR3 in DNA: TGCGCCAGCAGCCAATATCTTCGGGACAGCTCCTACAATGAGCAGTTCTTC. V gene TRBV4-3 combines with J gene TRBJ2-1, with 7 nucleotides matching TRBD1. Germline assignment: CDR1 LGHNA and CDR2 YSLEER. The trim removed 2 bases at V and 0 bases at J, leaving 7 bases unmatched. CDR3 length: 17 residues.

The chain carries TRBV5-1 and TRBJ1-1, with 7 nucleotides matching TRBD1. CDR1 SGHRS and CDR2 YFSETQ come from the germline V gene. This CDR3 has 15 residues. Germline trimming cut 1 base from V and 5 bases from J; bases unmatched to any gene: 8. The CDR3 region has the DNA TGCGCCAGCAGCTTGAGAGGGGGCGGCAAGACTGAAGCTTTCTTT. Protein product: CASSLRGGGKTEAFF.

The rearrangement links TRBV7-9 to TRBJ2-2; D possibly corresponds to TRBD2 (6 bases). Trimming took off 1 base at V and 0 bases at J, with 9 bases between the two ends. CDR1 SEHNR and CDR2 FQNEAQ come from the germline V gene (reference sequence). This CDR3 has 16 amino acids. The chain's CDR3 is CASSLGASANTGELFF. CDR3 nucleotide sequence: TGTGCCAGCAGCTTAGGTGCTAGCGCGAACACCGGGGAGCTGTTTTTT. Together with reference TRBV7-9 and TRBJ2-2, the CDR3 gives the full variable domain: DTGVSQNPRHKITKRGQNVTFRCDPISEHNRLYWYRQTLGQGPEFLTYFQNEAQLEKSRLLSDRFSAERPKGSFSTLEIQRTEQGDSAMYLCASSLGASANTGELFFGEGSRLTVL.